This TCR beta chain was recovered during a study of blood T cell repertoires in COVID-19. Across the study: Sites across the United States, Italy and Spain contributed samples from acute and convalescent COVID-19.

The CDR3 sequence is 11 residues long. Trimming stripped 4 bases from V and 10 bases from J, with 14 bases between. Germline values: CDR1 GTSNPN, CDR2 SVGIG (reference sequence). Original data processing: Reference gene primer amplification gave estimated nucleated cell counts. Using immunoSEQ multiplex PCR, the repertoire was profiled, and TCRdb retains in-frame clones only, with some absent. V, J and clone size were drawn from that table, and D and trimming were deduced from the DNA. The sample shows about 69,000 clones, around 86% of them seen only once. The clonotype originates from a man aged 40-49 years with COVID-19, enrolled during active disease. J is TRBJ2-7 and V is TRBV30, with D hard to call. The sample taken for sequencing was peripheral blood. CDR3 sequence: CAWTSAAEQYF. In DNA, the CDR3 is TGTGCCTGGACCTCCGCGGCAGAACAGTACTTC.